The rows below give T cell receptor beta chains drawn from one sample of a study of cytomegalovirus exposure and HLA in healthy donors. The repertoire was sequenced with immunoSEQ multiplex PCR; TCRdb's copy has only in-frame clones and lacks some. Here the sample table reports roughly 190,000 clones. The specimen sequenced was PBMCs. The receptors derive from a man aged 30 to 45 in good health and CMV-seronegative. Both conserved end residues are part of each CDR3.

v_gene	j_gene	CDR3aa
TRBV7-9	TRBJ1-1	CASNWAANTEAFF
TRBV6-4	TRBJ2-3	CASSDSGLATDTQYF
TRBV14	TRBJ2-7	CASSPGDWVGHDEQYF
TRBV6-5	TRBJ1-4	CASPPGQGAHEKLFF
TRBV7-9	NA	CASSLVGGSGPSYEQYF
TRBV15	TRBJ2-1	CATSRPDGAGEQFF
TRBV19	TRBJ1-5	CASSTPGQANQPQHF
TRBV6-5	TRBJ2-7	CASSPLRGNSYEQYF
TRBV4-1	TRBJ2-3	CASSQGNSGRAGGDTQYF
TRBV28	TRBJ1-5	CAYRSNSNQPQHF
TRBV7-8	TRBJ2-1	CASSLSASHYNEQFF
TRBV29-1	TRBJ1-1	CSVVSPGTEAFF
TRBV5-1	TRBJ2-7	CASSSAGDPRPEQYF
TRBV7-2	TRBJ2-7	CASSLLGLEYEQYF
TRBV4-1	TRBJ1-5	CASSQNDRVIQPQHF
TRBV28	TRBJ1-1	CASSSMGQGDEAFF
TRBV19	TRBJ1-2	CASSIDLPVGVTYGYTF
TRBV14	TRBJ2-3	CASSQEAGLLTDTQYF
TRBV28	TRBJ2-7	CASRRLDPYEQYF
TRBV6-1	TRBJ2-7	CASSRDPTRGHEQYF
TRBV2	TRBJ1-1	CASSPLWNTEAFF
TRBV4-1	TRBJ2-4	CASSQVPRIAKNIQYF
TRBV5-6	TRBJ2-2	CASDKTGGAGELFF
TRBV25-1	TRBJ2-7	CACLSCGRRQVSSYEQYF